This T cell receptor (beta chain) was recovered during a study of CD8 T cells in ankylosing spondylitis. The CDR3 totals 15 residues. Trimming took 3 bases from V and 3 from J; bases not matched to a gene: 5. The V gene's germline CDR1 is LNHNV and CDR2 YYDKDF (reference sequence). TCRdb processed the 5' RACE reads anew with MiXCR; each CDR3 protein has one entry. This sample has some 240,000 distinct CDR3 sequences, with around 7.8% found just once. This clonotype was detected ten times or more. The sample comprised blood, either unsorted or a sorted T cell fraction (not recorded which). This sequence was found in a male donor with ankylosing spondylitis or in good health (not recorded which). The chain links TRBV15 to TRBJ1-5, with 7 bases identical to TRBD1. The CDR3 sequence: CATSSRQGTNQPQHF. CDR3 nucleotide sequence: TGTGCCACCAGCAGCAGACAGGGTACCAATCAGCCCCAGCATTTT.